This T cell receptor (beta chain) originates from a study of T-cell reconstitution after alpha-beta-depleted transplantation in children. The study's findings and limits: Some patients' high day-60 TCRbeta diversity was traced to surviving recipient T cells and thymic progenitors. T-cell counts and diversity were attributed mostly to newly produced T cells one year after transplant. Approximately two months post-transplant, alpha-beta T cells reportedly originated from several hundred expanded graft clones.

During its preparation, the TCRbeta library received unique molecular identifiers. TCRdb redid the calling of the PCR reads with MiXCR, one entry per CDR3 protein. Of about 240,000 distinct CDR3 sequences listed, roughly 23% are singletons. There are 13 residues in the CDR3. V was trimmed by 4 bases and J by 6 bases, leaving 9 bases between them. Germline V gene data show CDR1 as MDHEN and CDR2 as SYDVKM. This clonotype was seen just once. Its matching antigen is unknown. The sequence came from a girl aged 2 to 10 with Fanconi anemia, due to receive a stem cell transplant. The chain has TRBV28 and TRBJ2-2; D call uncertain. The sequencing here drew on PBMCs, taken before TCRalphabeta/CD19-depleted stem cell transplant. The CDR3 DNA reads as TGTGCCAGCAGTTCACCCCGCCCCGGGGAGCTGTTTTTT. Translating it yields CASSSPRPGELFF.